This record looks at one TCR beta chain sequence and its context. Participants' reported clinical history set cohort assignment. TCRdb's table, derived via immunoSEQ multiplex PCR, lists solely in-frame clones and lacks some. This table holds 300,000 to 400,000 clones, about nine tenths found once. This entry belongs to a study of blood T cell repertoires in COVID-19. CDR3 size: 14 residues. The trim removed 7 bases at V and 1 base at J, leaving 3 bases unmatched. Germline V gene sequence: CDR1 SGHRS, CDR2 YFSETQ. Source material: PBMCs or T cells enriched from blood (not recorded which). The source is a man in his sixties who had recovered from COVID-19. The chain has TRBV5-1 and TRBJ2-3; 10 positions match TRBD1. Here the CDR3 DNA reads TGCGCCAGCCGCGGGACAGGGGGCACAGATACGCAGTATTTT. This encodes CASRGTGGTDTQYF.